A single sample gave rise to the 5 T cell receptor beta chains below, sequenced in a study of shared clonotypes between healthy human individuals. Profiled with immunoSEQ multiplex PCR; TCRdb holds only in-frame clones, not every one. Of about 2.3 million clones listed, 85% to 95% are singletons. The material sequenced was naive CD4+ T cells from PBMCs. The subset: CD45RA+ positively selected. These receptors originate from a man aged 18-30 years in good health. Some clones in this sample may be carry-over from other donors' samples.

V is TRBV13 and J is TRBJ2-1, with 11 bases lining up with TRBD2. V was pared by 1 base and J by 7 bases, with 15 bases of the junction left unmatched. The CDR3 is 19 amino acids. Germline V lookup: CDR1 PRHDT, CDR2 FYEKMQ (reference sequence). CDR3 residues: CASSLVNDPGLAAENEQFF. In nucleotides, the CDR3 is TGTGCCAGCAGCTTAGTCAATGACCCGGGACTAGCGGCGGAGAATGAGCAGTTCTTC.

The CDR3 loop is CASSTGDRGHSYEQYF. In DNA form, the CDR3 reads TGTGCCAGCAGCACCGGGGACAGGGGGCACTCCTACGAGCAGTACTTC. The chain links TRBV5-4 to TRBJ2-7, with 12 nucleotides matching TRBD1. Trimming at V came to 4 bases and at J to 0 bases, leaving 5 bases not matched to a gene. Germline V CDR1 and CDR2: SGHNT, YYREEE (reference sequence). The CDR3 is 16 residues long.

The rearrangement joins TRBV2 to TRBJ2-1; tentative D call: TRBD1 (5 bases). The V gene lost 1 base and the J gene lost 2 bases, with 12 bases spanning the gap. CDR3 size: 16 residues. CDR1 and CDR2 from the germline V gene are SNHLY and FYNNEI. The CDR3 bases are TGTGCCAGCAGTGAAGGTACCAGGGTGACCTACAATGAGCAGTTCTTC. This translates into CASSEGTRVTYNEQFF.

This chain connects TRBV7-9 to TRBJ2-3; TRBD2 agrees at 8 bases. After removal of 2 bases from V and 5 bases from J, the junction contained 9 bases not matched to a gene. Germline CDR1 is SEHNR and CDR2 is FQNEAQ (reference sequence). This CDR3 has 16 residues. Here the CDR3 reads CASSLRPGGMVDTQYF. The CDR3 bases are TGTGCCAGCAGCTTAAGACCGGGAGGGATGGTAGATACGCAGTATTTT.

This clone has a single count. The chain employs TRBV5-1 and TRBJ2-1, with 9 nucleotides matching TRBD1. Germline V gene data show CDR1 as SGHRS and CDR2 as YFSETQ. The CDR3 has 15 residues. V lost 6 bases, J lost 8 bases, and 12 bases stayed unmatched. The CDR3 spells CASIPPGQGNYEQFF. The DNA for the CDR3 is TGCGCCAGCATCCCACCGGGACAGGGTAACTATGAGCAGTTCTTC.